This T cell receptor beta chain was captured by sequencing in a study of shared clonotypes between healthy human individuals. Researchers divided each subset's genomic DNA evenly across several immunoSEQ plates. Assay used: immunoSEQ multiplex PCR; TCRdb lists only in-frame clones, some missing. The sample consists of under 850,000 clones, 80% to 95% of them appearing once. CD45RO-negative cells were positively selected for CCR7, leaving out terminally differentiated effector memory CD45RA+ cells. All donors qualified as healthy HIV-negative adults and had experienced no recent acute infections or vaccinations. Donors were Caucasian adults residing in Nashville, Tennessee, USA. Input material: naive CD8+ T cells sorted from blood. The receptor was isolated from a young man in good health.

CDR3 amino acids: CASSLGADTQYF. CDR3 in DNA: TGTGCCAGCAGCCTAGGGGCAGATACGCAGTATTTT. This sequence joins TRBV7-6 and TRBJ2-3; TRBD1 might be the D (5 bases). The V and J ends lost 5 bases and 4 bases respectively, with 7 bases between them. Germline assignment: CDR1 SGHVS and CDR2 FNYEAQ. There are 12 residues in the CDR3.